This TCR beta chain was identified during a study of control samples from healthy donors and cancer patients. Libraries were prepared by immunoSEQ multiplex PCR; TCRdb keeps only in-frame clonotypes and omits some of them. Of 70,000 to 80,000 clones listed, 89% were seen once; the top ten hold approximately 8.8%. V lost 8 bases and J lost 5, with 15 bases in between. The CDR3 consists of 13 residues. Sequencing was carried out using PBMCs. This clonotype was obtained from a woman aged 45-59 years with colorectal cancer. The gene calls are TRBV12-3 or TRBV12-4 and TRBJ1-2; D is possibly TRBD1 (6 bases). CDR3 coding DNA: TGTGCCAGCCAGGGGATGAATGCATATGGCTACACCTTC. It encodes CASQGMNAYGYTF.